This entry is about one T cell receptor beta chain. Authors' data handling: Reference gene primer amplification gave nucleated cell count estimates. The protocol was immunoSEQ multiplex PCR, while the TCRdb copy is restricted to in-frame clones and leaves out a portion. The D gene and trimming were derived from the DNA, and the V and J assignments and clone size from that table. The table lists about 60,000 clones, around 82% of them singletons, with roughly 16% in the top ten. Germline values: CDR1 MNHEY, CDR2 SMNVEV (reference sequence). The V gene lost 3 bases and the J gene lost 0 bases, with 15 bases spanning the gap. This CDR3 has 16 amino acids. This entry comes from a study of blood T cell repertoires in COVID-19. The wider study: T cells, B-cell-depleted T cells, or PBMCs provided the cDNA or gDNA that served as material.

One Seattle source followed patients from active infection through their disease course. The sequence derives from a man in his fifties or sixties with COVID-19, enrolled during active disease. The V and J genes are TRBV27 and TRBJ2-7, with TRBD1 as a possible D gene (5 bases). The sample comprised peripheral blood. DNA of the CDR3: TGTGCCAGCAGTTTTTCCGATGCAGGGCCCTCCTACGAGCAGTACTTC. Translating it yields CASSFSDAGPSYEQYF.